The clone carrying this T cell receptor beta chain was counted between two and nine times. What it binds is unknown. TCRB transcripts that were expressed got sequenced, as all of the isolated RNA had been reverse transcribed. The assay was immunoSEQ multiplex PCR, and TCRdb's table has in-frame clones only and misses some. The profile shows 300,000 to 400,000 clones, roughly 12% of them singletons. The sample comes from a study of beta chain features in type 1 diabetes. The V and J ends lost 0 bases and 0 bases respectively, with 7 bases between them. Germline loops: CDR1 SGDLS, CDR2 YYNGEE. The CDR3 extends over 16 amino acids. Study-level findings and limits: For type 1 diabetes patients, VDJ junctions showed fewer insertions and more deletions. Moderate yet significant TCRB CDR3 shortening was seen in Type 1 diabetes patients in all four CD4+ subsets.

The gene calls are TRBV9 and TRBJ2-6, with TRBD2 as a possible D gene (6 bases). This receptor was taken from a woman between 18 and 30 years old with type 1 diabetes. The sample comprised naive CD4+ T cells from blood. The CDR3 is CASSVGGTSGANVLTF. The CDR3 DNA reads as TGTGCCAGCAGCGTAGGCGGGACCTCTGGGGCCAACGTCCTGACTTTC.